A selection of T cell receptor beta chains follows, all from one sample in a study of stem cell transplantation in POMP-related autoinflammatory disease. Assay: immunoSEQ multiplex PCR; the TCRdb copy retains only in-frame clones and omits some. The repertoire holds 25,000 to 40,000 clones, with approximately 86% as singletons. The source material was CD4+ T cells from PBMCs, sampled before stem cell transplantation. The origin of the receptors is a human donor with POMP-related autoinflammation and immune dysregulation (PRAID). Each CDR3 is given with its conserved first and last residue. Each record gives: D gene, J gene, clone size, V gene, CDR3 DNA, CDR3 protein. D genes are given only for firm matches. Clone size appears in some rows only: once, few, many, or a class for an expanded clone.

d_call: NA; j_call: TRBJ1-4; clone_size: few; v_call: TRBV6-5; cdr3_nt: TGTGCCAGCAGTTACTCTGGGCAGAGTAATGAAAAACTGTTTTTT; cdr3_aa: CASSYSGQSNEKLFF
d_call: NA; j_call: TRBJ2-5; clone_size: NA; v_call: TRBV6-5; cdr3_nt: TGTGCCAGCAGTTACTCGACCCTCCAAGAGACCCAGTACTTC; cdr3_aa: CASSYSTLQETQYF
d_call: NA; j_call: TRBJ2-5; clone_size: NA; v_call: TRBV19; cdr3_nt: TGTGCCAGTAGTATCTTAGACAGCAAAGAGACCCAGTACTTC; cdr3_aa: CASSILDSKETQYF
d_call: TRBD1; j_call: TRBJ2-3; clone_size: NA; v_call: TRBV19; cdr3_nt: TGTGCCAGTAGTATAGCGAGGACAGGGGGCCGGAGAGATACGCAGTATTTT; cdr3_aa: CASSIARTGGRRDTQYF
d_call: NA; j_call: TRBJ2-1; clone_size: NA; v_call: TRBV28; cdr3_nt: TGTGCCAGCAGTATTGGGGCTACAGGGCGAACCTACAATGAGCAGTTCTTC; cdr3_aa: CASSIGATGRTYNEQFF
d_call: NA; j_call: TRBJ1-1; clone_size: NA; v_call: TRBV2; cdr3_nt: TGTGCCAGCAGTGATATCTTGGCAGTGGGTGAAGCTTTCTTT; cdr3_aa: CASSDILAVGEAFF
d_call: NA; j_call: TRBJ2-1; clone_size: NA; v_call: TRBV29-1; cdr3_nt: TGCAGCGTTGGAACTTCGCCCCGACTGACTAGCTACAATGAGCAGTTCTTC; cdr3_aa: CSVGTSPRLTSYNEQFF
d_call: TRBD2; j_call: TRBJ2-2; clone_size: NA; v_call: TRBV25-1; cdr3_nt: TGTGCCAGCAAATCATCGGGGGGCACCGGGGAGCTGTTTTTT; cdr3_aa: CASKSSGGTGELFF
d_call: NA; j_call: TRBJ1-2; clone_size: NA; v_call: TRBV10-2; cdr3_nt: TGCGCCAGCAGTGAGTCAGGGGATGGCTACACCTTC; cdr3_aa: CASSESGDGYTF
d_call: NA; j_call: TRBJ2-1; clone_size: NA; v_call: TRBV6-5; cdr3_nt: TGTGCCAGCAGTTCACCGGGACCCCTCCGAGAGTTCTTC; cdr3_aa: CASSSPGPLREFF
d_call: TRBD1; j_call: TRBJ1-1; clone_size: NA; v_call: TRBV5-1; cdr3_nt: TGCGCCAGCAGCTTACCGGGACAGCTGGCCACTGAAGCTTTCTTT; cdr3_aa: CASSLPGQLATEAFF
d_call: NA; j_call: TRBJ2-1; clone_size: NA; v_call: TRBV2; cdr3_nt: TGTGCCAGCAGTGAAAGTCCGGGGCATGAGCAGTTCTTC; cdr3_aa: CASSESPGHEQFF
d_call: NA; j_call: TRBJ1-1; clone_size: NA; v_call: TRBV5-4; cdr3_nt: TGTGCCAGCAGCGGCCAGCACACTGAAGCTTTCTTT; cdr3_aa: CASSGQHTEAFF
d_call: TRBD1; j_call: TRBJ1-2; clone_size: NA; v_call: TRBV18; cdr3_nt: TGTGCCAGCTCACCAGAAGGACAGGGGTTCTATGGCTACACCTTC; cdr3_aa: CASSPEGQGFYGYTF
d_call: NA; j_call: TRBJ1-2; clone_size: NA; v_call: TRBV28; cdr3_nt: TGTGCCAGCAGTTTAGTAAATGGCTACACCTTC; cdr3_aa: CASSLVNGYTF
d_call: TRBD1; j_call: TRBJ1-6; clone_size: once; v_call: TRBV7-9; cdr3_nt: TGTGCCAGCAGCTTAAGCTTAGGGACAGGGGTCCTCAATTCACCCCTCCACTTT; cdr3_aa: CASSLSLGTGVLNSPLHF
d_call: NA; j_call: TRBJ2-5; clone_size: NA; v_call: TRBV10-3; cdr3_nt: TGTGCCATCAGTGAGGTCCCTAGGGAATTCAAGACCCAGTACTTC; cdr3_aa: CAISEVPREFKTQYF
d_call: NA; j_call: TRBJ2-2; clone_size: NA; v_call: TRBV4-1; cdr3_nt: TGCGCCAGCAGCCAAGTTGGATTGAGGATCAACACCGGGGAGCTGTTTTTT; cdr3_aa: CASSQVGLRINTGELFF
d_call: NA; j_call: TRBJ2-3; clone_size: NA; v_call: TRBV18; cdr3_nt: TGTGCCAGCTCACGACAGTATAGCACAGATACGCAGTATTTT; cdr3_aa: CASSRQYSTDTQYF
d_call: NA; j_call: TRBJ2-3; clone_size: NA; v_call: TRBV19; cdr3_nt: TGTGCCAGTAGTAGTAGACAGAACGTCGTCGTCGATACGCAGTATTTT; cdr3_aa: CASSSRQNVVVDTQYF
d_call: NA; j_call: TRBJ1-3; clone_size: NA; v_call: TRBV7-8; cdr3_nt: TGTGCCAGCAGCCGACAGGTCATCCCTGGAAACACCATATATTTT; cdr3_aa: CASSRQVIPGNTIYF
d_call: NA; j_call: TRBJ2-7; clone_size: NA; v_call: TRBV6-6; cdr3_nt: TGTGCCAGCAGTTATTTCGACAGGCCAAACTACGAGCAGTACTTC; cdr3_aa: CASSYFDRPNYEQYF
d_call: NA; j_call: TRBJ1-5; clone_size: NA; v_call: TRBV2; cdr3_nt: TGTGCCAGCAGTGAGTACCTTGGCAATCAGCCCCAGCATTTT; cdr3_aa: CASSEYLGNQPQHF
d_call: NA; j_call: TRBJ2-3; clone_size: NA; v_call: TRBV30; cdr3_nt: TGTGCCTGGAGCCGTGGTAGCGGACCGGAAAACACAGATACGCAGTATTTT; cdr3_aa: CAWSRGSGPENTDTQYF
d_call: TRBD1; j_call: TRBJ2-5; clone_size: NA; v_call: TRBV6-1; cdr3_nt: TGTGCCAGCAGGACAGGGGGCCAAGAGACCCAGTACTTC; cdr3_aa: CASRTGGQETQYF
d_call: TRBD1; j_call: TRBJ2-7; clone_size: NA; v_call: TRBV14; cdr3_nt: TGTGCCAGCAGCCAAGAGGGACAGCTAATAAAGTCTCCCTACGAGCAGTACTTC; cdr3_aa: CASSQEGQLIKSPYEQYF
d_call: NA; j_call: TRBJ1-2; clone_size: NA; v_call: TRBV7-9; cdr3_nt: TGTGCCAGCAGCTTATCGACAGTGGGGAATGGCTACACCTTC; cdr3_aa: CASSLSTVGNGYTF